This TCR beta chain stems from a study of blood T cell repertoires in COVID-19. Original data processing: Counts of nucleated cells, estimated from reference gene primer amplification, were obtained. Sequencing used immunoSEQ multiplex PCR; TCRdb keeps in-frame clones, though not all of them. V, J and clone size are taken as reported in that table, and D and trimming were inferred from the DNA itself. The sample holds around 100,000 clones, less than 90% seen once. The V and J ends lost 0 bases and 8 bases respectively, with 13 bases between them. CDR1 is LGHDT, CDR2 YNNKEL, per germline (reference sequence). This CDR3 is built from 14 residues.

The TCR sequence derives from a man aged 70 or older with active or convalescent COVID-19. The sequenced material came from peripheral blood. The chain joins TRBV3-1 (or the pseudogene TRBV3-2) to TRBJ1-2; D is ambiguous. The CDR3 sequence is CASSQEGLPGGYTF. The CDR3 DNA reads as TGTGCCAGCAGCCAAGAAGGGTTACCGGGGGGCTACACCTTC.